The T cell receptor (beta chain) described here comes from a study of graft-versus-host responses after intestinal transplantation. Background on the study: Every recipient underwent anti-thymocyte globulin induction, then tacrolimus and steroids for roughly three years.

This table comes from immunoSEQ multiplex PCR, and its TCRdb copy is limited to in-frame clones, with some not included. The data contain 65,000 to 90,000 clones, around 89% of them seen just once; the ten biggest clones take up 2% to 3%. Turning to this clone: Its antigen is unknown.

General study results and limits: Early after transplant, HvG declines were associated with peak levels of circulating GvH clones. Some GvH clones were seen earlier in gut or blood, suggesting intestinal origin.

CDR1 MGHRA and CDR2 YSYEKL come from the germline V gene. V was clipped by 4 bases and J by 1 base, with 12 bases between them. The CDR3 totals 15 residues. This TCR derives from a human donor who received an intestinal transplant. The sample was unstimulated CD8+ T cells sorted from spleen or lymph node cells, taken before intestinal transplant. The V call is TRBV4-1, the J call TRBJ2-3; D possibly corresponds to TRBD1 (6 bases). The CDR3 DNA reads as TGCGCCAGCAGCCCCGCTGAGGGGGGCACAGATACGCAGTATTTT. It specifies CASSPAEGGTDTQYF.